A selection of T cell receptor beta chains follows, all from one sample in a study of T cell responses to AZD1222 COVID-19 vaccine. The repertoire was sequenced with immunoSEQ multiplex PCR; TCRdb's copy has only in-frame clones and lacks some. The sample consists of about 100,000 clones, approximately 90% of them appearing once. The source material was peripheral blood, sampled on day 0 of AZD1222 vaccination. The receptors here all came from an adult in good health. The CDR3 runs from the conserved cysteine through the conserved F or W. The D gene is left open where the match is weak. Expanded clones are given a class, and other clones once, few, many or no size at all.

cdr3_aa,cdr3_nt,v_call,d_call,j_call,clone_size
CASSQAHRGAGELFF,TGCGCCAGCAGCCAAGCTCACAGGGGAGCCGGGGAGCTGTTTTTT,TRBV4-3,TRBD1,TRBJ2-2,.
CASRPGDRGAFF,TGTGCCAGCAGGCCCGGAGACAGGGGAGCTTTCTTT,TRBV12-3/TRBV12-4,TRBD1,TRBJ1-1,.
CASSYRAASYEQYF,TGTGCCAGCAGTTACCGGGCTGCCTCCTACGAGCAGTACTTC,TRBV6-5,.,TRBJ2-7,.
CASSLAGTGVTGELFF,TGTGCCAGCAGCCTAGCCGGGACAGGGGTAACCGGGGAGCTGTTTTTT,TRBV7-6,TRBD1,TRBJ2-2,.
CASSSRLAGDTGELFF,TGTGCCAGCAGCTCTCGACTAGCGGGAGATACCGGGGAGCTGTTTTTT,TRBV7-9,TRBD2,TRBJ2-2,.
CASSQGPPGQGNEKLFF,TGCGCCAGCAGCCAAGGACCTCCGGGACAGGGGAATGAAAAACTGTTTTTT,TRBV4-3,TRBD1,TRBJ1-4,.
CASSQGRSGDQYF,TGTGCCAGCAGCCAAGGAAGGTCCGGGGACCAGTACTTC,TRBV3-1/TRBV3-2,.,TRBJ2-4,.
CASSPTGIYEAFF,TGTGCCAGCAGTCCCACAGGAATCTATGAAGCTTTCTTT,TRBV6-2/TRBV6-3,.,TRBJ1-1,.
CASLLGGLAGGPSTDTQYF,TGTGCCAGTCTCCTTGGGGGACTAGCGGGAGGGCCAAGTACAGATACGCAGTATTTT,TRBV11-2,TRBD2,TRBJ2-3,.
CASSHTGLSNQPQHF,TGCGCCAGCAGCCACACAGGGTTGAGCAATCAGCCCCAGCATTTT,TRBV4-3,.,TRBJ1-5,.
CASSLNRGLTEAFF,TGTGCCAGCAGCCTGAACAGGGGGCTGACTGAAGCTTTCTTT,TRBV11-1,TRBD1,TRBJ1-1,.
CASSPPSDRDEAFF,TGTGCCAGCTCACCACCCTCCGACAGGGACGAAGCTTTCTTT,TRBV18,TRBD1,TRBJ1-1,.
CASSGRAGVTDTQYF,TGTGCCAGCAGTGGGAGGGCGGGAGTTACAGATACGCAGTATTTT,TRBV2,TRBD2,TRBJ2-3,.
CASSLGGFDRGYYGYTF,TGCGCCAGCAGCTTGGGAGGGTTCGACAGGGGATACTATGGCTACACCTTC,TRBV5-1,TRBD1,TRBJ1-2,.
CASSFLGIAGGLSYNEQFF,TGTGCCAGCAGCTTTCTGGGAATAGCGGGAGGGCTATCCTACAATGAGCAGTTCTTC,TRBV5-5,TRBD2,TRBJ2-1,few
CASSFLPGLANEQFF,TGTGCCAGCAGCTTCCTTCCGGGACTAGCGAATGAGCAGTTCTTC,TRBV6-2/TRBV6-3,TRBD2,TRBJ2-1,.
CASSQVGAAGELFF,TGTGCCAGCAGCCAAGTTGGGGCGGCCGGGGAGCTGTTTTTT,TRBV14,.,TRBJ2-2,.
CASSQEARSSYEQYF,TGCGCCAGCAGCCAAGAGGCCAGGAGCTCCTACGAGCAGTACTTC,TRBV4-1,.,TRBJ2-7,.
CASSYHGYTF,TGTGCCAGCAGCTATCATGGCTACACCTTC,TRBV28,.,TRBJ1-2,.
CASSYRVGAQHF,TGTGCCAGCAGTTACCGGGTAGGGGCCCAGCATTTT,TRBV6-2/TRBV6-3,.,TRBJ1-5,.